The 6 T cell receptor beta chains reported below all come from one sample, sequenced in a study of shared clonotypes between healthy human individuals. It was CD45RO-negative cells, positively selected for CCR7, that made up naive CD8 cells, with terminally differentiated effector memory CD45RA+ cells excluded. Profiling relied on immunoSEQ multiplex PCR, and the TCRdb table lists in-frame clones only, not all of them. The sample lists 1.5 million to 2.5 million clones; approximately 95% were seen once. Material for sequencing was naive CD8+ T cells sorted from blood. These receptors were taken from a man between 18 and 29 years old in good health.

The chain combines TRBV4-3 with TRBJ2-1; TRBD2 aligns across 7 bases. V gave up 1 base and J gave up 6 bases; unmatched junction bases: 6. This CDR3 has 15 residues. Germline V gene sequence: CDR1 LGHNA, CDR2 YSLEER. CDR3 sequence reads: CASSQVLSSGNEQFF. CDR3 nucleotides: TGCGCCAGCAGCCAAGTTTTATCTAGCGGCAATGAGCAGTTCTTC.

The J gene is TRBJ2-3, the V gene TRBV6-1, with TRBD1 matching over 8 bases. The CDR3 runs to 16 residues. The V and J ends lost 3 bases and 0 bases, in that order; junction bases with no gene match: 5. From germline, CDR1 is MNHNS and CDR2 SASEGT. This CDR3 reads CASSDRTGRSTDTQYF. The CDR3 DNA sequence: TGTGCCAGCAGTGACCGGACAGGGCGAAGCACAGATACGCAGTATTTT.

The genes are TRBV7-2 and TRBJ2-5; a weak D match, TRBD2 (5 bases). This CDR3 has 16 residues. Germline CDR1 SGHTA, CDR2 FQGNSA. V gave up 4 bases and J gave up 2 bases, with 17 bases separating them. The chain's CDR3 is CASSSTPDYLQETQYF. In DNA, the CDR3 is TGTGCCAGCAGCTCCACCCCCGACTACCTACAAGAGACCCAGTACTTC.

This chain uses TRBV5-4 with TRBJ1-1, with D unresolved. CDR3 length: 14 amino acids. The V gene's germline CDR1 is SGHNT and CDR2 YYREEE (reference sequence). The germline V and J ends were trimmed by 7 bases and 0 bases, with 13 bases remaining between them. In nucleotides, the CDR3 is TGTGCCAGCGGTTCGCAATTGCTGAACACTGAAGCTTTCTTT. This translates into CASGSQLLNTEAFF.

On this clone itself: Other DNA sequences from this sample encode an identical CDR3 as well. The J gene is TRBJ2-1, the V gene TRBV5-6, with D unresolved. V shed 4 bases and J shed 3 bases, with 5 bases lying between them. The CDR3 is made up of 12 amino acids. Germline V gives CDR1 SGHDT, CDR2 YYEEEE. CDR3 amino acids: CASSPGYNEQFF. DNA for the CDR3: TGTGCCAGCAGCCCAGGCTACAATGAGCAGTTCTTC.

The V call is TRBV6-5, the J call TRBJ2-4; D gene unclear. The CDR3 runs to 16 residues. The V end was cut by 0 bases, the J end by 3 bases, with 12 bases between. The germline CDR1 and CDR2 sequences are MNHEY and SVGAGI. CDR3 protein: CASSYSSFTVKNIQYF. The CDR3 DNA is TGTGCCAGCAGTTACTCCTCATTCACAGTCAAAAACATTCAGTACTTC.